The present entry profiles one T cell receptor (beta chain) with its context. These data are taken from a study of blood T cell repertoires in COVID-19. CDR3 length: 16 amino acids. Germline V CDR1 and CDR2: LGHNA, YNFKEQ. V lost 3 bases and J lost 5; bases outside the gene matches: 11. The method was immunoSEQ multiplex PCR; TCRdb's version includes in-frame clones alone and lacks a portion of them. The sample holds around 140,000 clones, approximately 79% seen once. The receptor comes from a woman between 50 and 59 years old who had recovered from COVID-19. Sequenced input: PBMCs or T cells enriched from blood (not recorded which). V is TRBV4-2 and J is TRBJ2-5, with TRBD2 matching over 8 bases. In nucleotides, the CDR3 is TGTGCCAGCAGCCACTCGGGAGGGGTCCGGGAGGAGACCCAGTACTTC. It translates to CASSHSGGVREETQYF.